Listed here are 22 T cell receptor beta chains from one sample, sequenced in a study of Graves' ophthalmopathy and Graves' hyperthyroidism. Amplification targeted the TCR beta CDR3 regions, with RNA transcripts as the source material. HTBI-primed RT-PCR formed the first round, and a multiplex PCR formed the second. One entry per CDR3 protein results from TCRdb running MiXCR on the multiplex PCR reads. The table shows around 400,000 distinct CDR3 sequences, with approximately 20% occurring only once. Sequenced material: peripheral blood. The receptor set was obtained from a woman aged 18-35 years with Graves' ophthalmopathy.

The sample holds many counts of this clonotype. The rearrangement uses TRBV18 and TRBJ1-6; TRBD1 aligns across 8 bases. Germline assignment: CDR1 KGHSH and CDR2 LQKENI. J was trimmed by 8 bases and V by 2 bases; bases with no gene match: 8. The CDR3 loop spans 16 amino acids. CDR3 sequence: CASSPMAGGADSPLHF. The DNA for the CDR3 is TGTGCCAGCTCACCAATGGCAGGGGGCGCGGATTCACCCCTCCACTTT.

This clonotype was counted ten times or more. V usage is TRBV18 and J usage is TRBJ2-5, with D uncertain. The CDR3 is 15 residues long. Looked up from germline, CDR1 is KGHSH and CDR2 is LQKENI. Trimming shortened V by 4 bases and J by 2 bases, and 14 bases separated the two germline ends. This chain's CDR3 is CASSQDPMGQETQYF. The CDR3 DNA reads as TGTGCCAGCTCACAGGACCCTATGGGGCAAGAGACCCAGTACTTC.

This clonotype was seen many times. The chain is built from TRBV12-3 or TRBV12-4 and TRBJ1-5; D might be TRBD1 (6 bases). The CDR3 covers 13 residues. With 6 bases removed from V and 6 bases from J, the gap between germline ends came to 12 bases. The CDR3: CASRTGLAQPQHF. The CDR3, as DNA: TGTGCCAGCAGAACAGGGCTAGCTCAGCCCCAGCATTTT.

This chain joins TRBV6-1 and TRBJ2-7; 7 bases line up with TRBD2. CDR1 and CDR2 (germline): MNHNS, SASEGT. V trimming: 6 bases; J trimming: 5 bases; junction bases outside the gene matches: 10. The CDR3 is 14 residues long. CDR3 in amino acids: CASRGLPGGDEQYF. For the CDR3, the DNA is TGTGCCAGCAGGGGACTTCCGGGAGGCGACGAGCAGTACTTC.

This clonotype showed up many times. The rearrangement links TRBV20-1 to TRBJ1-1; D unclear. Germline V lookup: CDR1 DFQATT, CDR2 SNEGSKA (reference sequence). The CDR3 is 13 residues long. Trimming took 5 bases from V and 6 from J, leaving 16 bases between them. The CDR3 DNA reads TGCAGTGCTTTCGCTCCCGGGGATCCTGAAGCTTTCTTT. Translating it yields CSAFAPGDPEAFF.

This clonotype has a count of ten or more. The rearrangement uses TRBV30 and TRBJ2-5; D possibly corresponds to TRBD2 (6 bases). The length of the CDR3 is 13 residues. The ends were cut back, 8 bases at V and 3 bases at J, with 16 bases in the middle. Germline V lookup: CDR1 GTSNPN, CDR2 SVGIG (reference sequence). This chain's CDR3 is CAVDWDSKETQYF. The CDR3 region has the DNA TGTGCCGTGGACTGGGACTCGAAAGAGACCCAGTACTTC.

CDR3 in amino acids: CASTGTGVNYGYTF. CDR3 DNA: TGTGCCAGCACCGGGACAGGAGTTAACTATGGCTACACCTTC. V is TRBV9 and J is TRBJ1-2, with 8 bases matching TRBD1. The V gene's germline CDR1 is SGDLS and CDR2 YYNGEE. The ends lost 6 bases at V and 1 base at J; junction bases unmatched: 5. This CDR3 has 14 amino acids.

This clonotype was seen at least ten times. This rearrangement joins TRBV7-2 to TRBJ2-7; TRBD1 agrees at 8 bases. This CDR3 region has 14 residues. With 4 bases clipped from V and 5 bases from J, the junction kept 7 bases outside the gene matches. Germline CDR1 reads SGHTA; CDR2 reads FQGNSA. Here the CDR3 DNA reads TGTGCCAGCAGCTCGAACAGGGGGATCGACGAGCAGTACTTC. It yields the protein CASSSNRGIDEQYF.

This clonotype was seen many times. The chain employs TRBV7-3 and TRBJ2-7; TRBD1 matches at 7 bases. The length of the CDR3 is 13 residues. The V segment lost 3 bases and the J segment 7 bases; nucleotides outside the gene matches: 6. Germline V gives CDR1 SGHTA, CDR2 FQGTGA. CDR3 coding DNA: TGTGCCAGCAGCTTTCGGGACAGCCGTGAGCAGTACTTC. The encoded protein is CASSFRDSREQYF.

The chain employs TRBV11-1 and TRBJ1-2; no clear D gene. The CDR3 consists of 12 residues. V gave up 5 bases and J gave up 4 bases, with 8 bases separating them. Germline loops: CDR1 SGHAT, CDR2 FQDESV (reference sequence). The CDR3 loop is CASSMDAYGYTF. In DNA form, the CDR3 reads TGTGCCAGCAGCATGGACGCCTATGGCTACACCTTC.

This clonotype came up many times. The rearrangement joins TRBV29-1 to TRBJ2-7; D assignment may be TRBD1 or TRBD2 (5 bases each). Per germline, CDR1 SQVTM and CDR2 ANQGSEA. CDR3 length: 13 amino acids. V lost 4 bases, J lost 2 bases, and 12 bases lay in between. The CDR3 spells CSVVGDGAYEQYF. The DNA for the CDR3 is TGCAGCGTTGTTGGGGACGGGGCCTACGAGCAGTACTTC.

This clonotype was recorded many times. The chain links TRBV7-3 to TRBJ2-5; TRBD2 agrees at 8 bases. CDR3 size: 15 residues. Germline V gene sequence: CDR1 SGHTA, CDR2 FQGTGA. Trimming at V came to 1 base and at J to 5 bases, leaving 6 bases not matched to a gene. CDR3 amino acids: CASSLRSGRVETQYF. As DNA, the CDR3 is TGTGCCAGCAGCTTAAGGAGCGGGAGAGTTGAGACCCAGTACTTC.

In this sample, this clonotype turned up many times. The chain joins TRBV10-3 to TRBJ1-2; D is undetermined. V shed 6 bases and J shed 4 bases, with 9 bases lying between them. The CDR3 length is 12 residues. CDR1 is ENHRY and CDR2 is SYGVKD in the germline V gene. In nucleotides, the CDR3 is TGTGCCATCAGGGATTTGGGCTATGGCTACACCTTC. It is translated as CAIRDLGYGYTF.

This clonotype was observed many times. The rearrangement uses TRBV24-1 and TRBJ2-7, with 9 bases fitting TRBD1. Per the germline V gene, CDR1 is KGHDR and CDR2 is SFDVKD. The CDR3 is made up of 16 amino acids. J gave up 5 bases and V 4 bases, and 11 bases lay outside the gene matches. CDR3 nucleotides: TGTGCCACCAGTGAATCGGGACAGGGCGAATCTAACGAGCAGTACTTC. This codes for CATSESGQGESNEQYF.

The chain recombines TRBV28 with TRBJ1-1; 7 bases are shared with TRBD1. CDR3 length equals 13 residues. Losses at the gene ends were 6 bases for V and 7 bases for J; bases not matched to a gene: 8. CDR1 and CDR2 (germline): MDHEN, SYDVKM. This chain's CDR3 is CASSPRGQIEAFF. The DNA of the CDR3 is TGTGCCAGCAGCCCCCGGGGACAGATTGAAGCTTTCTTT.

This clonotype showed up many times. The chain joins TRBV27 to TRBJ2-5; D possibly corresponds to TRBD1 (6 bases). The V end was cut by 2 bases, the J end by 0 bases, with 10 bases between. The CDR3 totals 15 residues. From germline, CDR1 is MNHEY and CDR2 SMNVEV (reference sequence). The CDR3 sequence is CASSLGQWDQETQYF. The CDR3 DNA sequence: TGTGCCAGCAGTTTAGGACAGTGGGACCAAGAGACCCAGTACTTC.

This clonotype was recorded a few times. V is TRBV4-3 and J is TRBJ2-5; 8 bases align to TRBD2. This CDR3 is built from 17 residues. The germline CDR1 and CDR2 sequences are LGHNA and YSLEER. Trimming cost V 2 bases and J 6 bases; bases outside gene matches: 14. CDR3 sequence reads: CASSQNPPGLAVQTQYF. The CDR3 DNA is TGCGCCAGCAGCCAAAATCCCCCCGGACTAGCTGTACAGACCCAGTACTTC.

In this sample, this clonotype turned up many times. This sequence joins TRBV5-6 and TRBJ2-2; no clear D gene. This CDR3 has 15 amino acids. Germline V gene sequence: CDR1 SGHDT, CDR2 YYEEEE. Deletions cut 1 base from V and 1 base from J, with 8 bases between. The CDR3 DNA reads as TGTGCCAGCAGCTTGCCTGGGGTGAACACCGGGGAGCTGTTTTTT. The encoded protein is CASSLPGVNTGELFF.

This chain connects TRBV13 to TRBJ2-7; D may be TRBD1 or TRBD2 (5 bases each). This CDR3 region has 16 residues. Per germline, CDR1 PRHDT and CDR2 FYEKMQ (reference sequence). V was trimmed by 5 bases and J by 0 bases, leaving 17 bases between them. The CDR3 reads CASSPSGRGSSYEQYF. The CDR3 coding sequence is TGTGCCAGCAGCCCCTCGGGGCGCGGCAGCTCCTACGAGCAGTACTTC.

This clonotype has a count of ten or more. The chain carries TRBV20-1 and TRBJ1-2; D call uncertain. This CDR3 contains 11 residues. The germline V and J ends were trimmed by 6 bases and 1 base, with 6 bases remaining between them. The germline V gene encodes CDR1 DFQATT and CDR2 SNEGSKA (reference sequence). The DNA for the CDR3 is TGCAGTGCGGCGGATAACTATGGCTACACCTTC. Translating gives CSAADNYGYTF.

In its sample, this clonotype was seen many times. Germline is not matched at one junction end, which may reflect a read error. The rearrangement links TRBV12-3 or TRBV12-4 to TRBJ1-2, with TRBD1 matching over 8 bases. The CDR3 is made up of 11 amino acids. The CDR3 sequence is CASSLADRASF. For the CDR3, the DNA is TGTGCCAGCAGTTTAGCGGACAGGGCCAGCTTC.

The chain is built from TRBV6-2 or TRBV6-3 and TRBJ2-2, with 8 bases aligning to TRBD2. CDR1 is MNHEY, CDR2 SVGEGT, per germline. Trimming removed 2 bases from V and 0 bases from J; junction bases left unmatched: 17. This CDR3 is built from 21 residues. The CDR3 loop reads CASSYEFPLAGGRSNTGELFF. The DNA for the CDR3 is TGTGCCAGCAGTTACGAATTCCCGCTTGCGGGAGGCCGTTCGAACACCGGGGAGCTGTTTTTT.